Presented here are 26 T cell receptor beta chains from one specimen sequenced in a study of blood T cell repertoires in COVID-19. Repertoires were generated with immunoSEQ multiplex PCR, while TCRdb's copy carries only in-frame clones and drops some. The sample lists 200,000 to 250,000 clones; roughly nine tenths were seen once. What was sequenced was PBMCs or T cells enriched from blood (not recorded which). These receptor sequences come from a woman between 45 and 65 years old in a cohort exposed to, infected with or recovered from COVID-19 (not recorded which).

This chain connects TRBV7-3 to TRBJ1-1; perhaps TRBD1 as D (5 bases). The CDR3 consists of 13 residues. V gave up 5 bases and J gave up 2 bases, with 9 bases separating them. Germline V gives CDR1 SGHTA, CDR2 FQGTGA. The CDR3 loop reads CASSAQGNTEAFF. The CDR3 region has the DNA TGTGCCAGCAGCGCTCAGGGAAACACTGAAGCTTTCTTT.

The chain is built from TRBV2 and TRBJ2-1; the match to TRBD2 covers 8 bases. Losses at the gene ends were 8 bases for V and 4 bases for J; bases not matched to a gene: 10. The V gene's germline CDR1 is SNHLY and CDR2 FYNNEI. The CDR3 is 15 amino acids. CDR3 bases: TGTGCCAGCGCCGGGACTAGAAATGTTTACAATGAGCAGTTCTTC. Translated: CASAGTRNVYNEQFF.

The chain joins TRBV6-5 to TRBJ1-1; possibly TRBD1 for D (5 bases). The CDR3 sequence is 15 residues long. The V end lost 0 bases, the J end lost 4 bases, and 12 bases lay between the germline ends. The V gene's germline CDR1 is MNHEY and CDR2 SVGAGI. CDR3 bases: TGTGCCAGCAGTTACTCAGGGGTCGGGAGCACTGAAGCTTTCTTT. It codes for CASSYSGVGSTEAFF.

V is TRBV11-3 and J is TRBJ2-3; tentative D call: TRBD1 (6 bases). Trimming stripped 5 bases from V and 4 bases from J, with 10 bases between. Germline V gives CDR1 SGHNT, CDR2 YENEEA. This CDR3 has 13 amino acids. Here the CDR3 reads CASSLQGSDTQYF. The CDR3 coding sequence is TGTGCCAGCAGCCTACAGGGCTCAGATACGCAGTATTTT. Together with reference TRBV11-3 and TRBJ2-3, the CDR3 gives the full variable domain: EAGVVQSPRYKIIEKKQPVAFWCNPISGHNTLYWYLQNLGQGPELLIRYENEEAVDDSQLPKDRFSAERLKGVDSTLKIQPAELGDSAVYLCASSLQGSDTQYFGPGTRLTVL.

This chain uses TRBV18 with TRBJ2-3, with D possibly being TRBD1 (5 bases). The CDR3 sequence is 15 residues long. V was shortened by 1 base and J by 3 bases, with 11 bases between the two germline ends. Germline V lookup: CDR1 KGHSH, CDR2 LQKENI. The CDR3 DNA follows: TGTGCCAGCTCACCACAGGGGAAGGGAACAGATACGCAGTATTTT. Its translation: CASSPQGKGTDTQYF. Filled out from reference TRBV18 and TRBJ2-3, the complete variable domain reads NAGVMQNPRHLVRRRGQEARLRCSPMKGHSHVYWYRQLPEEGLKFMVYLQKENIIDESGMPKERFSAEFPKEGPSILRIQQVVRGDSAAYFCASSPQGKGTDTQYFGPGTRLTVL.

CDR3: CASSVASQTGRKGNTIYF. DNA for the CDR3: TGTGCCAGCAGCGTAGCTTCTCAGACAGGGCGGAAAGGAAACACCATATATTTT. The genes are TRBV9 and TRBJ1-3, with 7 nucleotides matching TRBD1. J was trimmed by 4 bases and V by 0 bases; bases with no gene match: 13. The CDR3 length is 18 residues. Germline V gene lookup returns CDR1 SGDLS and CDR2 YYNGEE.

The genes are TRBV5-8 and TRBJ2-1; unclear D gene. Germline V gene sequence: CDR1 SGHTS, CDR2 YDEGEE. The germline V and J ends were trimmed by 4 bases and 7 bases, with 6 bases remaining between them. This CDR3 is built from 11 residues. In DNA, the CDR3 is TGTGCCAGCAGCGGGCTTAATGAGCAGTTCTTC. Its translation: CASSGLNEQFF.

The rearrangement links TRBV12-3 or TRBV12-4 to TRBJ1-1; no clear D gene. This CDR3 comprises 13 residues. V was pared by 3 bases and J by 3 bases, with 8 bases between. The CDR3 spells CASSFKGDTEAFF. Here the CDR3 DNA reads TGTGCCAGCAGTTTCAAGGGAGACACTGAAGCTTTCTTT.

This CDR3 reads CASSRDRDSPLHF. The CDR3 bases are TGCGCCAGCAGCCGGGACAGGGATTCACCCCTCCACTTT. The rearrangement uses TRBV10-1 and TRBJ1-6; 9 bases are a match to TRBD1. V dropped 6 bases and J dropped 8; count of bases not matched to a gene: 2. The CDR3 spans 13 residues. The V gene's germline CDR1 is WNHNN and CDR2 SYGVQD (reference sequence).

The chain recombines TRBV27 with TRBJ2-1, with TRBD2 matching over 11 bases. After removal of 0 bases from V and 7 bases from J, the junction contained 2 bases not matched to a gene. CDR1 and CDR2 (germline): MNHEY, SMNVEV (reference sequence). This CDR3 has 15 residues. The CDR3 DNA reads TGTGCCAGCAGTTTATCACTAGCGGGGGTTAATGAGCAGTTCTTC. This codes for CASSLSLAGVNEQFF.

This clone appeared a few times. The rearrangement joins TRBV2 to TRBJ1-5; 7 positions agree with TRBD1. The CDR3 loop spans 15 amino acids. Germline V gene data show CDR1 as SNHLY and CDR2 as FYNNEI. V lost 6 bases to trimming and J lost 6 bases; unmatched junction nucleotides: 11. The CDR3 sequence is CASSQNRQGSQPQHF. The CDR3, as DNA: TGTGCCAGCAGCCAAAATCGACAGGGTAGTCAGCCCCAGCATTTT.

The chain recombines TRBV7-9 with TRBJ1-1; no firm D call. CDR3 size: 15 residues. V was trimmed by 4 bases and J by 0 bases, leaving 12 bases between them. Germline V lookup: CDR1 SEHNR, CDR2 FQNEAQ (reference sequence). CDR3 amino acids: CASSSTRGMNTEAFF. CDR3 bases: TGTGCCAGCAGCTCAACGCGGGGAATGAACACTGAAGCTTTCTTT. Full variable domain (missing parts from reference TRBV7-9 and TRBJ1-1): DTGVSQNPRHKITKRGQNVTFRCDPISEHNRLYWYRQTLGQGPEFLTYFQNEAQLEKSRLLSDRFSAERPKGSFSTLEIQRTEQGDSAMYLCASSSTRGMNTEAFFGQGTRLTVV.

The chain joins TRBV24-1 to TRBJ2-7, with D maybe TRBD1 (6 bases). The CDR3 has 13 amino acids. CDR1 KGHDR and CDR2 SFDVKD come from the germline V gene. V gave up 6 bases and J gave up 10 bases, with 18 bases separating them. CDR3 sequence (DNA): TGTGCCACCAGTTCCGAACAGGGATTAGTCCAGTACTTC. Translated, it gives CATSSEQGLVQYF.

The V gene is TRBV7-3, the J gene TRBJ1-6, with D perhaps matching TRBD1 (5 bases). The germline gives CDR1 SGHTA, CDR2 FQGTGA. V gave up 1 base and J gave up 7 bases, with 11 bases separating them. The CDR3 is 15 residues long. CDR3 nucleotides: TGTGCCAGCAGCTTAAGCGGGGGGGAGAATTCACCCCTCCACTTT. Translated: CASSLSGGENSPLHF.

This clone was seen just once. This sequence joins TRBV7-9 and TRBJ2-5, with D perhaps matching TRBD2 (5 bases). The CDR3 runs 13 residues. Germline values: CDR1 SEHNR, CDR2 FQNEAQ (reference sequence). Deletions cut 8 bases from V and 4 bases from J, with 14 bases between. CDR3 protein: CASGRTDRETQYF. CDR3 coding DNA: TGTGCCAGCGGCAGGACTGACCGAGAGACCCAGTACTTC. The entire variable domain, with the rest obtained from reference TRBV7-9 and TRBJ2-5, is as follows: DTGVSQNPRHKITKRGQNVTFRCDPISEHNRLYWYRQTLGQGPEFLTYFQNEAQLEKSRLLSDRFSAERPKGSFSTLEIQRTEQGDSAMYLCASGRTDRETQYFGPGTRLLVL.

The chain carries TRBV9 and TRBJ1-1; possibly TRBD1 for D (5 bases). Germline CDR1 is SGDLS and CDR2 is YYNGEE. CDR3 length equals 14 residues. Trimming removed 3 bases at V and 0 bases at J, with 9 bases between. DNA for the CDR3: TGTGCCAGCAGCGCCGGACACATGAACACTGAAGCTTTCTTT. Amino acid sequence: CASSAGHMNTEAFF.

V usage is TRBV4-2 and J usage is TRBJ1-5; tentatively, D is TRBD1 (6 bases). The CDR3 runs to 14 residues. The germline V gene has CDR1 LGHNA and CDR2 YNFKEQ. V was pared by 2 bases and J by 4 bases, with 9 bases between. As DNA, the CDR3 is TGTGCCAGCAGCCAACCCACAGGGAATCAGCCCCAGCATTTT. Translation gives CASSQPTGNQPQHF.

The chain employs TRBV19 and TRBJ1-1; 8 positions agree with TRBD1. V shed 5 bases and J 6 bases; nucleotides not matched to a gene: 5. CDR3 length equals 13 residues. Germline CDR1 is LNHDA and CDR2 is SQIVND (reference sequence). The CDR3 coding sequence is TGTGCCAGTAGTGAAGGACAGGGCCCTGAAGCTTTCTTT. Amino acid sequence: CASSEGQGPEAFF.

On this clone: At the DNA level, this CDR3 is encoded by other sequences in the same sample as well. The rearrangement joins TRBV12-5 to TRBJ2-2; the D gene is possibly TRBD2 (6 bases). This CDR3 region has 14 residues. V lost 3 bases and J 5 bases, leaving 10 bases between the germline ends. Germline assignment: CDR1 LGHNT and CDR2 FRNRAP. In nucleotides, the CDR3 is TGTGCTAGTGGTTTAGATCGGGGGACCGGGGAGCTGTTTTTT. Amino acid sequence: CASGLDRGTGELFF.

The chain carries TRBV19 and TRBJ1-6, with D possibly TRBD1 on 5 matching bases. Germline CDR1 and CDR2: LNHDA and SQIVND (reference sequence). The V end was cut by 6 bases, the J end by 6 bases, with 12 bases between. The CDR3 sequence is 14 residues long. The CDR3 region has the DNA TGTGCCAGTAGCCCCGGGACTCCTAATTCACCCCTCCACTTT. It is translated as CASSPGTPNSPLHF.

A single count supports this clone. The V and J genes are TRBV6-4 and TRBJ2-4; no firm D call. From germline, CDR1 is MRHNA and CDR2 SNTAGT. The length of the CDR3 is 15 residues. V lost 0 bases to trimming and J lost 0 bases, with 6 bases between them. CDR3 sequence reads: CASSDSGIAKNIQYF. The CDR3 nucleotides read TGTGCCAGCAGTGACTCCGGTATAGCCAAAAACATTCAGTACTTC.

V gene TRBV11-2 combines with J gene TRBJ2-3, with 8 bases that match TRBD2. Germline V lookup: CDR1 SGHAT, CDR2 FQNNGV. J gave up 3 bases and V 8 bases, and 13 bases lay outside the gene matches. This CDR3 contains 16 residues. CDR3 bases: TGTGCCAGCGCATCCCTGACGGGGGGGGGAACAGATACGCAGTATTTT. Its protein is CASASLTGGGTDTQYF.

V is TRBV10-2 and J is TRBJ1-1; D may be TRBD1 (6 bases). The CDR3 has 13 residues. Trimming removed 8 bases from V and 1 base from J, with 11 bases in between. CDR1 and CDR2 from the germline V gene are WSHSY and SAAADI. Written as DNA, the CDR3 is TGCGCCAGCCGAATGACAGGGAACACTGAAGCTTTCTTT. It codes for CASRMTGNTEAFF.

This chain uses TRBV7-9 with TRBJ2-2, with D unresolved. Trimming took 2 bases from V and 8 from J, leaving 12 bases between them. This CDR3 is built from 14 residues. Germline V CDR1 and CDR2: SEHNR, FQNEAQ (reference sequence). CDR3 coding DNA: TGTGCCAGCAGCTTAATAGCCACTCGGGGGGAGCTGTTTTTT. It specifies CASSLIATRGELFF. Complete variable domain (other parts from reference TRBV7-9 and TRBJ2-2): DTGVSQNPRHKITKRGQNVTFRCDPISEHNRLYWYRQTLGQGPEFLTYFQNEAQLEKSRLLSDRFSAERPKGSFSTLEIQRTEQGDSAMYLCASSLIATRGELFFGEGSRLTVL.

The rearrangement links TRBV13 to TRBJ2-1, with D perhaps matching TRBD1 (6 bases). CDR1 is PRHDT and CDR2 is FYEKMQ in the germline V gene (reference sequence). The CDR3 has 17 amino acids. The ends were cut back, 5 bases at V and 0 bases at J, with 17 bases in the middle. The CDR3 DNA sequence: TGTGCCAGCAGCCAAACAGGGAATCCAAGCTCCTACAATGAGCAGTTCTTC. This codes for CASSQTGNPSSYNEQFF.

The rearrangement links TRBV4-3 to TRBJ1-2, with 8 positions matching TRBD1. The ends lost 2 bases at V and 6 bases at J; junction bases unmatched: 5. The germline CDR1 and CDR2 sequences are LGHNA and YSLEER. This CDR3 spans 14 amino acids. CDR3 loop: CASSQMGQVDGYTF. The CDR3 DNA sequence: TGCGCCAGCAGCCAAATGGGACAGGTCGATGGCTACACCTTC.